The entry below describes one T cell receptor beta chain. Primers for the PCR totalled 60 Vbeta and 13 Jbeta. Profiled with immunoSEQ multiplex PCR; TCRdb holds only in-frame clones, not every one. The sample includes 150,000 to 200,000 clones, roughly four fifths of them seen just once. The CDR3 is made up of 17 amino acids. From germline, CDR1 is MNHEY and CDR2 SMNVEV (reference sequence). Unmatched junction bases numbered 12, after V lost 2 bases and J lost 6 bases. This entry belongs to a study of cytomegalovirus exposure and HLA in healthy donors. The sequence came from a male donor in good health and CMV-seropositive. The specimen was PBMCs. This rearrangement joins TRBV27 to TRBJ1-5, with 8 positions matching TRBD1. The CDR3 sequence: CASSLRPGQGLTQPQHF. The DNA of the CDR3 is TGTGCCAGCAGTTTAAGGCCCGGACAGGGCTTAACTCAGCCCCAGCATTTT.